The 3 T cell receptor beta chains presented below share a single source sample, sequenced in a study of blood T cells in healthy people across ages. Sample-barcoded 5' priming and a J-beta primer mix drove a second PCR of about 6 to 12 cycles. One entry per CDR3 protein, called by TCRdb with MiXCR from the 5' RACE reads. The sample shows about 730,000 distinct CDR3 sequences, roughly 45% of them seen only once. Sequencing used blood. The receptors originated from an older woman in good health.

The chain uses TRBV20-1 and TRBJ2-2, with TRBD2 matching 8 bases. The CDR3 runs to 15 residues. V dropped 6 bases and J dropped 6; count of bases not matched to a gene: 12. Germline CDR1 and CDR2: DFQATT and SNEGSKA (reference sequence). The chain's CDR3 is CSAAPGLVGSGELFF. As DNA, the CDR3 is TGCAGTGCGGCCCCGGGACTAGTTGGTTCCGGGGAGCTGTTTTTT.

The rearrangement uses TRBV28 and TRBJ2-4; D ambiguous. V was shortened by 2 bases and J by 3 bases, with 14 bases between the two germline ends. Germline V gene data show CDR1 as MDHEN and CDR2 as SYDVKM. There are 16 residues in the CDR3. The CDR3 DNA sequence: TGTGCCAGCAGTTTAGTTCGGGTTCCCGGCAAAAACATTCAGTACTTC. As protein: CASSLVRVPGKNIQYF.

This clonotype showed up just a few times. This chain connects TRBV5-1 to TRBJ2-2, with 10 bases that match TRBD2. Trimming took 0 bases from V and 5 from J; bases not matched to a gene: 4. The CDR3 length is 16 residues. The germline CDR1 and CDR2 sequences are SGHRS and YFSETQ. CDR3 in amino acids: CASSLERGGGTGELFF. DNA of the CDR3: TGCGCCAGCAGCTTGGAGCGGGGGGGAGGAACCGGGGAGCTGTTTTTT.